The present T cell receptor beta chain was sequenced within a study of blood T cell repertoires in COVID-19 (dated by TCRdb to the early 2020s). Looking at the study overall: Samples covering the acute and convalescent phases of COVID-19 were provided by collaborators in the United States, Italy and Spain. The material from the prospective study consisted of cDNA or gDNA derived from T cells, B-cell-depleted T cells, or PBMCs. Where HLA class I and class II types were available, the types were taken from metadata supplied by the sample provider, not from assay-based typing. The repertoires were released in a freely available public database intended as a resource for research on the immune response to SARS-CoV-2. A de-identified subject ID, COVID-19 status, age in years and sex were almost always included in the sample metadata. Subjects who had been exposed to COVID-19, were actively infected with it, or had recovered from it provided the deeply sampled blood TCRbeta repertoires that made up the dataset. The samples were drawn from two sources: the first 160 participants of the ongoing ImmuneRACE study, and over 1,000 subjects contributed by 6 global collaborators.

With respect to this clone: The clone's antigen remains unknown. It has no much larger one-base neighbor in the sample; base qualities were not kept.

Collaborating institutions collected whole blood in K2EDTA tubes following their own protocols. For TCRbeta analysis, collaborator samples were shipped as frozen whole blood, as isolated PBMCs, or as DNA extracted from either sample type. The full study reports these points: How much clinical and demographic metadata was included differed by source and by participant, and the metadata was provided uncurated.

TCRbeta CDR3 regions were amplified from genomic DNA by means of the immunoSEQ Assay, a bias-controlled multiplex PCR. Per the authors' processing: The number of nucleated cells in each sample was estimated from the amplification of reference gene primers within the assay. To quantify the absolute abundance of each unique TCRbeta CDR3 rearrangement, sequence reads were collapsed and filtered. For each sample, productive Simpson clonality was calculated by taking the square root of Simpson's diversity index across productive rearrangements. TCRdb's version of the immuneACCESS table is confined to in-frame rearrangements and falls short of the full clone set. An unresolved V gene accounts for under half of the shortfall where checked; the remainder is of unknown origin. V, J and clone size are taken as reported in that table, and D and trimming were inferred from the DNA itself. This sample is represented by under 50,000 clones; 90% of them were singletons. The ten largest clones capture under 20% of the sample.

Taken from the germline V gene, the CDR1 and CDR2 loops are SGHAT and FQNNGV. V is reduced by 3 bases and J by 3 bases, leaving a spacing of 9 bases between them. Measured from the cysteine to the phenylalanine, the CDR3 is 13 residues long. Only the CDR3 DNA is retained, 39 bases long and in frame from the first base. Here the chain combines TRBV11-2 and TRBJ2-7; the D gene is perhaps TRBD1, on 6 matching bases. This TCR came from a man in his 70s with active COVID-19. The sample was peripheral blood. The DNA sequence is given as TGTGCCAGCAGCTTGGGACACCTCTACGAGCAGTACTTC. This codes for CASSLGHLYEQYF.